The 32 T cell receptor beta chains presented below share a single source sample, sequenced in a study of CXCR3-negative and CXCR3-positive naive CD8 T cells. Researchers prepared the TRB cDNA libraries using 5' RACE with UMI labels. With the 5' RACE reads reprocessed, TCRdb shows one record per CDR3 protein and no DNA. The sample spans about 56,000 distinct CDR3 sequences; the ten largest clones claim 20% to 25%. Specimen: memory CD8+ T cells from blood. All receptors derive from a human donor in good health. Some clones in this sample may be carry-over from other donors' samples.

The chain uses TRBV7-9 and TRBJ2-3; no DNA is available, so the TRBD2 call from TCRdb remains unchecked. This CDR3 has 16 amino acids. CDR1 is SEHNR and CDR2 is FQNEAQ in the germline V gene (reference sequence). The CDR3 loop reads CASSLPRGASTDTQYF.

This rearrangement joins TRBV29-1 to TRBJ2-2; TCRdb picks TRBD1, but there is no DNA to check that call. The CDR3 runs 16 residues. Germline V CDR1 and CDR2: SQVTM, ANQGSEA. CDR3 in amino acids: CSVQKGQPSNTGELFF.

This chain links TRBV11-3 with TRBJ2-7; TCRdb reports TRBD1, a call that lacks DNA to check it against. The CDR3 is 13 residues long. Germline V gene lookup returns CDR1 SGHNT and CDR2 YENEEA. The CDR3 is CASSYPGDYEQYF.

V and J are TRBV29-1 and TRBJ1-2; TCRdb calls TRBD1, which cannot be checked without DNA. This CDR3 is 13 amino acids long. Germline CDR1 is SQVTM and CDR2 is ANQGSEA. This chain's CDR3 is CSVGPLGDYGYTF.

This clonotype registers medium-sized by frequency. CDR3 region: CASTELAGGAPDTQYF. The V call is TRBV6-1, the J call TRBJ2-3; as DNA is missing, the TRBD2 call by TCRdb cannot be tested. The length of the CDR3 is 16 residues. Germline-derived CDR1 and CDR2 are MNHNS and SASEGT.

V is TRBV3-1 and J is TRBJ2-1; the D call from TCRdb, TRBD2, cannot be confirmed without DNA. Germline V lookup: CDR1 LGHDT, CDR2 YNNKEL (reference sequence). CDR3 size: 18 residues. Here the CDR3 reads CASSHKNLGTSGRNEQFF.

The genes are TRBV29-1 and TRBJ2-3; the D call from TCRdb, TRBD2, cannot be confirmed without DNA. This CDR3 has 20 amino acids. Germline CDR1 is SQVTM and CDR2 is ANQGSEA. CDR3 sequence: CSVEGVTWYGTSGSADTQYF.

The rearrangement links TRBV7-2 to TRBJ2-7; the TCRdb call, TRBD1, lacks DNA for checking. Germline CDR1 is SGHTA and CDR2 is FQGNSA. This CDR3 has 16 amino acids. The CDR3 spells CASSPPGGGGPYEQYF.

The rearrangement links TRBV12-2 to TRBJ1-4; as DNA is missing, the TRBD1 call by TCRdb cannot be tested. TRBV12-2 is labeled a pseudogene. This CDR3 has 14 residues. The CDR3 region is CASRLDGQREKLFF.

This sequence joins TRBV6-4 and TRBJ2-1; checking the TCRdb D call of TRBD2 is not possible without DNA. The CDR3 runs 16 residues. Germline V CDR1 and CDR2: MRHNA, SNTAGT. CDR3 residues: CASSEEAGGPGNEQFF.

This sequence joins TRBV28 and TRBJ2-7; no DNA is available, so the TRBD2 call from TCRdb remains unchecked. The CDR3 is made up of 15 amino acids. Germline V CDR1 and CDR2: MDHEN, SYDVKM. CDR3 sequence: CASRFGPGLIYEQYF.

This rearrangement joins TRBV30 to TRBJ2-1; TCRdb calls TRBD2, which cannot be checked without DNA. Germline loops: CDR1 GTSNPN, CDR2 SVGIG (reference sequence). The CDR3 covers 15 residues. The CDR3 reads CAWSVLPTSGDEQFF. The variable domain in full, with the rest retrieved from reference TRBV30 and TRBJ2-1, is SQTIHQWPATLVQPVGSPLSLECTVEGTSNPNLYWYRQAAGRGLQLLFYSVGIGQISSEVPQNLSASRPQDRQFILSSKKLLLSDSGFYLCAWSVLPTSGDEQFFGPGTRLTVL.

Here the CDR3 reads CSVEGTQKFEQYF. This rearrangement joins TRBV29-1 to TRBJ2-7; the TCRdb D gene call, TRBD1, has no DNA to confirm it. Germline CDR1 is SQVTM and CDR2 is ANQGSEA. The CDR3 length is 13 residues.

The CDR3 protein is CSVVGTAVNTGELFF. V is TRBV29-1 and J is TRBJ2-2; there is no DNA to check the TCRdb D call of TRBD1. CDR3 length: 15 residues. The germline CDR1 and CDR2 sequences are SQVTM and ANQGSEA.

This chain connects TRBV29-1 to TRBJ1-2; TCRdb outputs TRBD1, but without DNA this stays unchecked. The CDR3 is made up of 18 amino acids. The germline gives CDR1 SQVTM, CDR2 ANQGSEA. This chain's CDR3 is CSVEGSLDRGQDGYGYTF.

The chain is built from TRBV29-1 and TRBJ2-1; the TRBD1 assignment by TCRdb is unverifiable without DNA. Looked up from germline, CDR1 is SQVTM and CDR2 is ANQGSEA. The CDR3 extends over 15 amino acids. Here the CDR3 reads CSVEEDGMSYNEQFF.

V and J are TRBV7-2 and TRBJ2-7. This CDR3 spans 13 amino acids. Per germline, CDR1 SGHTA and CDR2 FQGNSA. The chain's CDR3 is CASSLGNSYEQYF.

V is TRBV4-3 and J is TRBJ2-1. CDR1 is LGHNA and CDR2 is YSLEER in the germline V gene. This CDR3 is 14 amino acids long. This chain's CDR3 is CASSQDIGDNEQFF.

V usage is TRBV5-5 and J usage is TRBJ1-1. This CDR3 contains 15 residues. Germline-derived CDR1 and CDR2 are SGHKS and YYEKEE (reference sequence). CDR3 region: CASSLVWGEVDLVFF.

This chain joins TRBV20-1 and TRBJ2-2; TCRdb gives TRBD2 as the D gene, but with no DNA this cannot be confirmed. The length of the CDR3 is 16 residues. Germline-derived CDR1 and CDR2 are DFQATT and SNEGSKA (reference sequence). CDR3 residues: CSARDRLAGEVGERFF.

This chain links TRBV20-1 with TRBJ1-2; TCRdb reports TRBD1, a call that lacks DNA to check it against. The V gene's germline CDR1 is DFQATT and CDR2 SNEGSKA (reference sequence). The CDR3 has 15 residues. The CDR3 spells CSALTGIPANYGYTF.

J is TRBJ2-3 and V is TRBV15; lacking DNA, the TRBD1 call made by TCRdb goes unchecked. Germline V gene data show CDR1 as LNHNV and CDR2 as YYDKDF (reference sequence). The CDR3 totals 16 residues. CDR3 in amino acids: CATSKDRDGPTDTQYF.

The V and J genes are TRBV7-9 and TRBJ1-1; the D call from TCRdb, TRBD1, cannot be confirmed without DNA. The CDR3 totals 15 residues. Germline CDR1 and CDR2: SEHNR and FQNEAQ (reference sequence). The CDR3 protein is CASSKLGEWNTEAFF.

V and J are TRBV12-3 or TRBV12-4 and TRBJ1-1; TCRdb gives TRBD1 as the D gene, but with no DNA this cannot be confirmed. This CDR3 spans 12 amino acids. This chain's CDR3 is CASTTGATEAFF.

The CDR3 sequence is CASSLLQDLAGELFF. The chain has TRBV7-9 and TRBJ2-2. The CDR3 has 15 residues. CDR1 SEHNR and CDR2 FQNEAQ come from the germline V gene (reference sequence).

This chain joins TRBV28 and TRBJ2-3; TCRdb designates TRBD1, a call that cannot be tested without DNA. The CDR3 spans 14 residues. Germline V gene lookup returns CDR1 MDHEN and CDR2 SYDVKM. CDR3 protein: CASSPRGPSTDQYF.

This chain uses TRBV7-2 with TRBJ2-1; TCRdb's D call, TRBD2, is unchecked because there is no DNA. CDR1 is SGHTA and CDR2 is FQGNSA in the germline V gene. The CDR3 sequence is 18 residues long. CDR3 protein: CASSFQIAGGRSYNEQFF.

The chain has TRBV29-1 and TRBJ2-2. CDR1 and CDR2 from the germline V gene are SQVTM and ANQGSEA. The CDR3 sequence is 12 residues long. CDR3 sequence reads: CSVEGETGELFF.

The chain carries TRBV3-1 and TRBJ2-7; TCRdb gives TRBD1 as the D gene, but with no DNA this cannot be confirmed. Germline values: CDR1 LGHDT, CDR2 YNNKEL (reference sequence). This CDR3 has 14 residues. The CDR3 region is CASSQEDRYNEQYF.

The V gene is TRBV5-5, the J gene TRBJ2-7; as DNA is missing, the TRBD2 call by TCRdb cannot be tested. The CDR3 is 14 amino acids. Germline CDR1 SGHKS, CDR2 YYEKEE (reference sequence). Here the CDR3 reads CASSFSSPSYEQYF.

CDR3 amino acids: CASNTPAGDSYEQYF. The chain carries TRBV6-2 or TRBV6-3 and TRBJ2-7; with no DNA, the TCRdb D assignment of TRBD2 cannot be verified. Looked up from germline, CDR1 is MNHEY and CDR2 is SVGEGT. The CDR3 is 15 amino acids.

The chain joins TRBV12-3 or TRBV12-4 to TRBJ2-7; TCRdb names TRBD1, which stays unverified in the absence of DNA. CDR3 length: 14 amino acids. CDR3 sequence reads: CASQARDRDVEQYF.